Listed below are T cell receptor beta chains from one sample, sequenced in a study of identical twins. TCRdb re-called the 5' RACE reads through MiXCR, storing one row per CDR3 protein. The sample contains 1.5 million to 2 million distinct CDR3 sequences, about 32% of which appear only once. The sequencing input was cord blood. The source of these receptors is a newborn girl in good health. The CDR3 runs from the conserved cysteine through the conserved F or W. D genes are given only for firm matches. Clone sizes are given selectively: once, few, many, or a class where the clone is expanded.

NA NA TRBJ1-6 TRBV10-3 TGTGCCATCAGTGGTGGACAGTTTAATTCACCCCTCCACTTT CAISGGQFNSPLHF
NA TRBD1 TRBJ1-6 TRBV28 TGTGCCAGCAGCCCGGACAGGGGAAATAATTCACCCCTCCACTTT CASSPDRGNNSPLHF
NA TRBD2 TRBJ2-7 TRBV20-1 TGCAGTGCTGAACAGGGACTAGCGGCCTATTACGAGCAGTACTTC CSAEQGLAAYYEQYF
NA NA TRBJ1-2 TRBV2 TGTGCCAGCAAGGACGATGGCTACACCTTC CASKDDGYTF
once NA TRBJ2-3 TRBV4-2 TGTGCCAGCAGCCAAGGAGTGCGGGGCTATAAGGCAGATACGCAGTATTTT CASSQGVRGYKADTQYF
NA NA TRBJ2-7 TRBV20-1 TGCAGTGCTAGGGACAGACTAGACTTCATCTACGAGCAGTACTTC CSARDRLDFIYEQYF
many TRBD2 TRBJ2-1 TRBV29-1 TGCAGCGTCGCGGGACTAGCGCGCCCCTACAATGAGCAGTTCTTC CSVAGLARPYNEQFF
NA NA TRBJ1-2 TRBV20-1 TGCAGTGCTAGAGATGTCGCCCGACGGGGCCACGGCTACACCTTC CSARDVARRGHGYTF
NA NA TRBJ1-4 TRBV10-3 TGTGCCATCAGTGATTCTTTCTACACTGCAACTAATGAAAAACTGTTTTTT CAISDSFYTATNEKLFF
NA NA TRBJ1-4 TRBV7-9 TGTGCCAGCAGTAAAGTACAGGGTGCTAATGAAAAACTGTTTTTT CASSKVQGANEKLFF
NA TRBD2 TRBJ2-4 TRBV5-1 TGCGCCAGCAGCTCCCAGACTAGCGGGAGGAACATTCAGTACTTC CASSSQTSGRNIQYF
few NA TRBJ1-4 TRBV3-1 TGTGCCAGCAGCCAAGGGGCCCGGAGTGAAAAACTGTTTTTT CASSQGARSEKLFF
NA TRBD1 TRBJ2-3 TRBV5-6 TGTGCCAGCAGCACCCGGACAGGGTTGCAAGATACGCAGTATTTT CASSTRTGLQDTQYF
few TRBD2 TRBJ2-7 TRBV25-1 TGTGCCAGCAGTGAAATAGGGACTAGCGGGGGGGAGTACGAGCAGTACTTC CASSEIGTSGGEYEQYF
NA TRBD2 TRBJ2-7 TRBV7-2 TGTGCCAGCAGCTTAGTTCCTAGCGGGATTAACGAGCAGTACTTC CASSLVPSGINEQYF
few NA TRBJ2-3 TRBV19 TGTGCCAGTAGCTCCTATCGACCTAGCACAGATACGCAGTATTTT CASSSYRPSTDTQYF
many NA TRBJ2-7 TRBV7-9 TGTGCCAGCACCAACAGGGTCTACGAGCAGTACTTC CASTNRVYEQYF
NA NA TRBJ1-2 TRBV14 TGTGTCAGCAGCCAGTTCGTGAACTATGGCTACACCTTC CVSSQFVNYGYTF
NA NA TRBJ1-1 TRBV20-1 TGCAGTGCGCTGACCCGGGAGACTGAAGCTTTCTTT CSALTRETEAFF
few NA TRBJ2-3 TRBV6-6 TGTGCCAGCAGTTACAGGGTCGTGACTAGCACAGATACGCAGTATTTT CASSYRVVTSTDTQYF
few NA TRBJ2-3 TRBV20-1 TGCAGTGCTAGAGATCGGGGCCCCCTGACTAGAATCACAGATACGCAGTATTTT CSARDRGPLTRITDTQYF
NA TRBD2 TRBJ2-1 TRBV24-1 TGTGCCACCAGGAGGGACTACATGTCCTACAATGAGCAGTTCTTC CATRRDYMSYNEQFF
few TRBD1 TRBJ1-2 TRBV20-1 TGCAGTGCTAGACCGCCGGACAGGTTGTTGAATGGCTACACCTTC CSARPPDRLLNGYTF
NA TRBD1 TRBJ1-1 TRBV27 TGTGCCAGCAGCCTTTCACAGGGGGCGTTTAACACTGAAGCTTTCTTT CASSLSQGAFNTEAFF
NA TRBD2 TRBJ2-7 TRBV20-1 TGCAGTGCTAGAGCGGGAGGAACCTACAATGAGCAGTACTTC CSARAGGTYNEQYF
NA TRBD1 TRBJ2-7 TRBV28 TGTGCCAGCAGGACGGGACAGAAGTCCTACGAGCAGTACTTC CASRTGQKSYEQYF
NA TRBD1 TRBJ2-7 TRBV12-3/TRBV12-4 TGTGCCAGCAGTTTTGTATCAGGGGGCCCCTACGAGCAGTACTTC CASSFVSGGPYEQYF
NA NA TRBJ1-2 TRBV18 TGTGCCAGCTCACCATTGACAGACCCAGCTAACTATGGCTACACCTTC CASSPLTDPANYGYTF
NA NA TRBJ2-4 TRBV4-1 TGCGCCAGCAGCCACCTCACTAGGGAAGCCATAGCCAAAAACATTCAGTACTTC CASSHLTREAIAKNIQYF
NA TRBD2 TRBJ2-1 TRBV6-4 TGTGCCAGCAGTGCAAGCGGGAGCCCCGCCAGCTCCTACAATGAGCAGTTCTTC CASSASGSPASSYNEQFF
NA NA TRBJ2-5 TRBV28 TGTGCCAGCAGTTTGGCGTCAGCCCGAGAGACCCAGTACTTC CASSLASARETQYF
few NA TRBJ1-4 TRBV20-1 TGCAGTGCTAAAGGAGAAGGGTATGAAAAACTGTTTTTT CSAKGEGYEKLFF
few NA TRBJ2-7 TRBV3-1 TGTGCCAGCAGCCAAGATTTGGCCCCAACGATTGACGAGCAGTACTTC CASSQDLAPTIDEQYF
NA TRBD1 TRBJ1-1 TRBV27 TGTGCCAGCAGCCCCGGGACAGGGACAACTGAAGCTTTCTTT CASSPGTGTTEAFF
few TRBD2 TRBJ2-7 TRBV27 TGTGCCAGCAGTTCATCTAGCGGGAGGGCCCAGTACTTC CASSSSSGRAQYF
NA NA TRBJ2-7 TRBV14 TGTGCCAGCAGCCCCTTCCTAGGGGAAGGCTACGAGCAGTACTTC CASSPFLGEGYEQYF
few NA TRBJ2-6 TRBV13 TGTGCCAGCAGGAGACAGTCTGGGGCCAACGTCCTGACTTTC CASRRQSGANVLTF
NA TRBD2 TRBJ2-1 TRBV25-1 TGTGCCAGCAGTGAGCCTAGCGGGGGAGTGGAATTGAATGAGCAGTTCTTC CASSEPSGGVELNEQFF
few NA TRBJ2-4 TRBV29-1 TGCAGCGTTAGAATGAGGGGAGCCAAAAACATTCAGTACTTC CSVRMRGAKNIQYF
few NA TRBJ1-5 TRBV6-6 TGTGCCAGCACCGCTCCGGGTGCTAATCAGCCCCAGCATTTT CASTAPGANQPQHF
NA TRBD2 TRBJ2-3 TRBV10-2 TGCGCCAGCAGTGCCGCCAGCGGGGGCACAGATACGCAGTATTTT CASSAASGGTDTQYF
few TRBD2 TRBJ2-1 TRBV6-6 TGTGCCAGCAGTTACCTTGACGGGAGGGCCAATGAGCAGTTCTTC CASSYLDGRANEQFF
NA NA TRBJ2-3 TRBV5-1 TGCGCCAGCAGCATTTTAATGACTGGGACTAGCACAGATACGCAGTATTTT CASSILMTGTSTDTQYF
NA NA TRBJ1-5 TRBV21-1 TGTGCCAGCAGCAAAGTTACGGGGAGCAATCAGCCCCAGCATTTT CASSKVTGSNQPQHF
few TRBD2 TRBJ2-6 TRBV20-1 TGCAGTGCTAGAGTTGCTAGCGGTGGGGCCAACGTCCTGACTTTC CSARVASGGANVLTF
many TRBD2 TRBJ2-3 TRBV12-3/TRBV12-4 TGTGCCAGCAGTTGGACTAGCGGGGGGAGCACAGATACGCAGTATTTT CASSWTSGGSTDTQYF
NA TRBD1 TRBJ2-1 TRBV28 TGTGCCAGCAGGCAATACAGGGGTGAGCAGTTCTTC CASRQYRGEQFF
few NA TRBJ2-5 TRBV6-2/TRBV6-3 TGTGCCAGCGCTACTAGAGCCCAAGAGACCCAGTACTTC CASATRAQETQYF
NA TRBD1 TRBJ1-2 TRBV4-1 TGCGCCAGCAGTGTCCAGGGGGACAGCTATGGCTACACCTTC CASSVQGDSYGYTF